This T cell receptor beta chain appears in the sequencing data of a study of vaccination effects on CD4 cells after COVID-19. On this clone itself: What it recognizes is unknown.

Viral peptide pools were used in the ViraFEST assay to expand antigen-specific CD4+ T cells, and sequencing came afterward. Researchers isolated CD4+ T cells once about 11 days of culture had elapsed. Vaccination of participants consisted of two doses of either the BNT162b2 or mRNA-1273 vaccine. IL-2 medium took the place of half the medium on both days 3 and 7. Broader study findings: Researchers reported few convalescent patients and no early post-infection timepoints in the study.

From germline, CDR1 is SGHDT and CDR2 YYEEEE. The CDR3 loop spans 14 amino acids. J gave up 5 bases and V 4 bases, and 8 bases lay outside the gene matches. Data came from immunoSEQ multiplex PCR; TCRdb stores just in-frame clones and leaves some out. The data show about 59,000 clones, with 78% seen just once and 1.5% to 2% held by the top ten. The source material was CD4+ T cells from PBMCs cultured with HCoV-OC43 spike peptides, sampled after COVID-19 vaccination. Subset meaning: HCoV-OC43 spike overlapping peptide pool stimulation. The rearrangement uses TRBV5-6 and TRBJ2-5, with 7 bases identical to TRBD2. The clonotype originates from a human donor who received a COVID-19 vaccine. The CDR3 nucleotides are TGTGCCAGCAGCCCTGGACTAGTGGGCGAGACCCAGTACTTC. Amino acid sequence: CASSPGLVGETQYF.